These 26 T cell receptor beta chains were sequenced from one sample in a study of T cell responses to AZD1222 COVID-19 vaccine. TCRdb keeps only in-frame clones here, not all; method: immunoSEQ multiplex PCR. The sample carries roughly 150,000 clones, over 80% recorded once. The sequences come from peripheral blood, collected 28 days after the second AZD1222 dose. These receptor sequences come from an adult who received the AZD1222 COVID-19 vaccine.

This clone is a singleton in its sample. This chain joins TRBV29-1 and TRBJ1-1, with D possibly TRBD1 on 5 matching bases. The CDR3 totals 12 residues. CDR1 is SQVTM, CDR2 ANQGSEA, per germline. The ends were cut back, 6 bases at V and 5 bases at J, with 13 bases in the middle. CDR3 bases: TGCAGCGTAACAGGTTTTGGGACTGAAGCTTTCTTT. Translated, it gives CSVTGFGTEAFF.

The chain couples TRBV7-6 to TRBJ1-2; 7 bases map to TRBD1. J was trimmed by 8 bases and V by 5 bases; bases with no gene match: 17. The CDR3 has 16 amino acids. Germline values: CDR1 SGHVS, CDR2 FNYEAQ. CDR3 sequence: CASSLILRQGLYGYTF. In DNA form, the CDR3 reads TGTGCCAGCAGCCTAATCCTGCGACAGGGACTTTACGGCTACACCTTC. The whole variable domain, filled in from reference TRBV7-6 and TRBJ1-2, reads GAGVSQSPRYKVTKRGQDVALRCDPISGHVSLYWYRQALGQGPEFLTYFNYEAQQDKSGLPNDRFSAERPEGSISTLTIQRTEQRDSAMYRCASSLILRQGLYGYTFGSGTRLTVV.

V usage is TRBV9 and J usage is TRBJ2-1; D unresolved. The germline CDR1 and CDR2 sequences are SGDLS and YYNGEE. The CDR3 runs 15 residues. V shed 0 bases and J shed 2 bases, with 9 bases lying between them. CDR3 sequence: CASSVDGRPYNEQFF. The CDR3, as DNA: TGTGCCAGCAGCGTAGACGGCCGACCCTACAATGAGCAGTTCTTC.

This chain uses TRBV30 with TRBJ1-5; 8 bases align to TRBD1. In germline, CDR1 is GTSNPN, CDR2 SVGIG (reference sequence). This CDR3 contains 18 residues. J gave up 2 bases and V 1 base, and 13 bases lay outside the gene matches. The CDR3 nucleotides are TGTGCCTGGAGTGCAGTGACGCAGGGGGCGCTTGGCAATCAGCCCCAGCATTTT. Amino acids: CAWSAVTQGALGNQPQHF.

The V call is TRBV29-1, the J call TRBJ1-1, with no clear D. The germline CDR1 and CDR2 sequences are SQVTM and ANQGSEA. This CDR3 is 11 amino acids long. The V gene lost 4 bases and the J gene lost 4 bases, with 7 bases spanning the gap. CDR3 coding DNA: TGCAGCGTTGGCGGAAGCACTGAAGCTTTCTTT. It specifies CSVGGSTEAFF.

This chain uses TRBV5-1 with TRBJ1-2, with 8 bases lining up with TRBD1. This CDR3 comprises 14 residues. CDR1 SGHRS and CDR2 YFSETQ come from the germline V gene. V trimming: 0 bases; J trimming: 7 bases; junction bases outside the gene matches: 5. CDR3 residues: CASSLAGQAPGYTF. In DNA, the CDR3 is TGCGCCAGCAGCTTGGCGGGACAGGCCCCTGGCTACACCTTC.

The gene calls are TRBV29-1 and TRBJ1-6; possible D gene TRBD1, 5 bases. V was cut by 4 bases and J by 5 bases, with 15 bases left in between. This CDR3 is built from 15 residues. In germline, CDR1 is SQVTM, CDR2 ANQGSEA. The CDR3, as DNA: TGCAGCGTTGCGGGGGAGGAAGGCGATAATTCACCCCTCCACTTT. Its translation: CSVAGEEGDNSPLHF.

V is TRBV9 and J is TRBJ1-2; weak D call: TRBD1 (5 bases). V was pared by 0 bases and J by 4 bases, with 13 bases between. CDR3 length: 15 residues. The germline V gene encodes CDR1 SGDLS and CDR2 YYNGEE. CDR3 nucleotides: TGTGCCAGCAGCGTAGTGTCAGGGCCAACCTATGGCTACACCTTC. It encodes CASSVVSGPTYGYTF.

The rearrangement uses TRBV19 and TRBJ1-5, with D uncertain. Germline-derived CDR1 and CDR2 are LNHDA and SQIVND (reference sequence). The CDR3 spans 15 residues. Trimming pared 5 bases from V and 0 bases from J, leaving 11 bases between. The CDR3: CASSDGRDSNQPQHF. CDR3 nucleotide sequence: TGTGCCAGTAGTGACGGCAGAGATAGCAATCAGCCCCAGCATTTT.

V gene TRBV19 combines with J gene TRBJ1-2; D call uncertain. The CDR3 totals 13 residues. Germline CDR1 is LNHDA and CDR2 is SQIVND (reference sequence). The V and J ends lost 1 base and 8 bases respectively, with 11 bases between them. The DNA of the CDR3 is TGTGCCAGTAGTATAGTCGTCGGCGAGGGCTACACCTTC. It codes for CASSIVVGEGYTF. The full variable domain, in which reference TRBV19 and TRBJ1-2 provide the parts outside the CDR3, is DGGITQSPKYLFRKEGQNVTLSCEQNLNHDAMYWYRQDPGQGLRLIYYSQIVNDFQKGDIAEGYSVSREKKESFPLTVTSAQKNPTAFYLCASSIVVGEGYTFGSGTRLTVV.

The rearrangement joins TRBV29-1 to TRBJ1-1; D is uncertain. This CDR3 region has 13 residues. Germline V CDR1 and CDR2: SQVTM, ANQGSEA. Trimming stripped 4 bases from V and 3 bases from J, with 12 bases between. CDR3 sequence (DNA): TGCAGCGTTGTCGGAAGGCTTGACACTGAAGCTTTCTTT. It encodes CSVVGRLDTEAFF.

The V gene is TRBV7-9, the J gene TRBJ2-7, with D possibly TRBD1 on 6 matching bases. This CDR3 region has 14 residues. The V gene's germline CDR1 is SEHNR and CDR2 FQNEAQ (reference sequence). With 0 bases removed from V and 6 bases from J, the gap between germline ends came to 12 bases. The CDR3 DNA reads as TGTGCCAGCAGCTTAGCGGAAAGCAGGGGCGAGCAGTACTTC. Translating it yields CASSLAESRGEQYF.

V and J are TRBV28 and TRBJ1-1; D remains ambiguous. From germline, CDR1 is MDHEN and CDR2 SYDVKM. The V and J ends lost 5 bases and 4 bases respectively, with 8 bases between them. CDR3 length equals 12 residues. The CDR3 loop is CASSLGPTEAFF. For the CDR3, the DNA is TGTGCCAGCAGTCTTGGGCCCACTGAAGCTTTCTTT.

This sequence joins TRBV3-1 (or the pseudogene TRBV3-2) and TRBJ2-1; D is uncertain. V was shortened by 1 base and J by 13 bases, with 8 bases between the two germline ends. Per germline, CDR1 LGHDT and CDR2 YNNKEL (reference sequence). The CDR3 spans 11 residues. Here the CDR3 DNA reads TGTGCCAGCAGCCAAGCCAAGACCCAGTTCTTC. Protein product: CASSQAKTQFF.

The chain joins TRBV19 to TRBJ2-3, with 8 positions matching TRBD1. V dropped 3 bases and J dropped 1; count of bases not matched to a gene: 3. This CDR3 has 15 amino acids. Germline V lookup: CDR1 LNHDA, CDR2 SQIVND (reference sequence). The CDR3, as DNA: TGTGCCAGTAGTATGGGACAGGAAGGCACAGATACGCAGTATTTT. Translation: CASSMGQEGTDTQYF.

As to this clone: Other DNA sequences in the sample encode the same CDR3. The V and J genes are TRBV6-5 and TRBJ1-1, with D possibly being TRBD1 (6 bases). There are 13 residues in the CDR3. V was shortened by 8 bases and J by 1 base, with 11 bases between the two germline ends. From germline, CDR1 is MNHEY and CDR2 SVGAGI. DNA of the CDR3: TGTGCCAGCTCCCGGACAGCGAACACTGAAGCTTTCTTT. Translating it yields CASSRTANTEAFF.

A single count supports this clone. This chain links TRBV18 with TRBJ1-1, with D possibly TRBD1 on 5 matching bases. V was cut by 3 bases and J by 1 base, with 18 bases left in between. CDR1 KGHSH and CDR2 LQKENI come from the germline V gene. The CDR3 has 17 amino acids. CDR3 residues: CASSPTRGRVANTEAFF. DNA for the CDR3: TGTGCCAGCTCACCGACAAGGGGAAGAGTCGCGAACACTGAAGCTTTCTTT.

The chain carries TRBV5-1 and TRBJ1-1; unclear D gene. The V gene's germline CDR1 is SGHRS and CDR2 YFSETQ. The V gene lost 2 bases and the J gene lost 3 bases, with 8 bases spanning the gap. This CDR3 has 13 residues. The CDR3 DNA is TGCGCCAGCAGCTTTGACCGCGACACTGAAGCTTTCTTT. As protein: CASSFDRDTEAFF.

The V gene is TRBV6-5, the J gene TRBJ2-7; 8 nucleotides line up with TRBD1. The germline gives CDR1 MNHEY, CDR2 SVGAGI. Trimming cost V 6 bases and J 3 bases; bases outside gene matches: 7. The CDR3 loop spans 14 amino acids. The CDR3 nucleotides read TGTGCCAGCAGCGTAACCACAGGGGGCTACGAGCAGTACTTC. This codes for CASSVTTGGYEQYF.

The chain links TRBV6-5 to TRBJ2-7; D perhaps matches TRBD2 (5 bases). Germline V lookup: CDR1 MNHEY, CDR2 SVGAGI. The CDR3 runs 14 residues. V shed 0 bases and J shed 7 bases, with 13 bases lying between them. The CDR3 DNA follows: TGTGCCAGCAGTTACTCGGTCGGGGTGGGAGAGCAGTACTTC. As protein: CASSYSVGVGEQYF.

The V call is TRBV19, the J call TRBJ2-1; 10 positions match TRBD2. This CDR3 region has 16 residues. Germline V gene lookup returns CDR1 LNHDA and CDR2 SQIVND (reference sequence). V shed 5 bases, J shed 0 bases, and the junction held 4 bases outside the gene matches. CDR3 residues: CASSPSGGSSYNEQFF. Written as DNA, the CDR3 is TGTGCCAGTAGTCCTAGCGGGGGAAGCTCCTACAATGAGCAGTTCTTC. Full variable domain (missing parts from reference TRBV19 and TRBJ2-1): DGGITQSPKYLFRKEGQNVTLSCEQNLNHDAMYWYRQDPGQGLRLIYYSQIVNDFQKGDIAEGYSVSREKKESFPLTVTSAQKNPTAFYLCASSPSGGSSYNEQFFGPGTRLTVL.

The chain recombines TRBV6-2 or TRBV6-3 with TRBJ2-5, with 14 bases that match TRBD2. The CDR3 sequence is 17 residues long. The V segment lost 6 bases and the J segment 5 bases; nucleotides outside the gene matches: 11. Germline V lookup: CDR1 MNHEY, CDR2 SVGEGT. The CDR3 spells CASSLGLAGAIRETQYF. In nucleotides, the CDR3 is TGTGCCAGCAGCCTGGGACTAGCGGGGGCGATCAGGGAGACCCAGTACTTC.

The V call is TRBV5-6, the J call TRBJ2-1; D perhaps matches TRBD1 (6 bases). V was shortened by 2 bases and J by 6 bases, with 6 bases between the two germline ends. This CDR3 is 12 amino acids long. Germline loops: CDR1 SGHDT, CDR2 YYEEEE. CDR3 amino acids: CASSLQGNEQFF. CDR3 coding DNA: TGTGCCAGCAGCTTACAGGGCAATGAGCAGTTCTTC.

The chain combines TRBV4-3 with TRBJ2-3; a possible D gene is TRBD1 (6 bases). The germline gives CDR1 LGHNA, CDR2 YSLEER. With 1 base removed from V and 2 bases from J, the gap between germline ends came to 16 bases. The CDR3 loop spans 17 amino acids. In DNA form, the CDR3 reads TGCGCCAGCAGCCAAGCTACAGGGCCCCTTCTCACAGATACGCAGTATTTT. This translates into CASSQATGPLLTDTQYF.

The CDR3 DNA reads TGTGCCAGCAGCCCAGGGGACAGGAGGACCGGGGAGCTGTTTTTT. This codes for CASSPGDRRTGELFF. The chain uses TRBV7-3 and TRBJ2-2, with TRBD1 identical over 8 bases. V was clipped by 5 bases and J by 5 bases; unmatched bases: 7. This CDR3 is built from 15 residues. Germline V gene data show CDR1 as SGHTA and CDR2 as FQGTGA.

CDR3 in DNA: TGTGCCACCATCCACGGCGGGGGACGGAGTAATGAAAAACTGTTTTTT. This gives the protein CATIHGGGRSNEKLFF. The chain is built from TRBV15 and TRBJ1-4; TRBD1 might be the D (5 bases). Germline V gene data show CDR1 as LNHNV and CDR2 as YYDKDF (reference sequence). Trimming stripped 7 bases from V and 4 bases from J, with 19 bases between. The length of the CDR3 is 16 residues.